One sample yielded the 19 T cell receptor beta chains listed below, sequenced in a study of T cells in Graves' hyperthyroidism and ophthalmopathy. Regions amplified from RNA transcripts were the TCR beta CDR3 regions. HTBI primers were used for first-round RT-PCR of the TCR CDR3. A single record per CDR3 protein comes from TCRdb applying MiXCR to the multiplex PCR reads. The table shows under 650,000 distinct CDR3 sequences, with 15% to 20% occurring only once. Sample: blood. All receptors derive from a woman aged 25 to 39 with Graves' hyperthyroidism.

The chain has TRBV6-4 and TRBJ1-1; D gene uncertain. Germline-derived CDR1 and CDR2 are MRHNA and SNTAGT. The CDR3 sequence is 15 residues long. The V and J ends lost 5 bases and 1 base respectively, with 14 bases between them. This chain's CDR3 is CASSHYPFSNTEAFF. The DNA for the CDR3 is TGTGCCAGCAGTCACTACCCCTTTTCGAACACTGAAGCTTTCTTT.

The chain carries TRBV12-3 or TRBV12-4 and TRBJ1-3; a possible D gene is TRBD1 (5 bases). Deletions cut 5 bases from V and 0 bases from J, with 11 bases between. This CDR3 comprises 15 residues. The CDR3 bases are TGTGCCAGCAGTATCAGGGCCAACTCTGGAAACACCATATATTTT. Encoded protein: CASSIRANSGNTIYF.

V and J are TRBV28 and TRBJ1-5; 11 bases line up with TRBD1. CDR3 length equals 18 residues. With V trimmed by 1 base and J by 7 bases, 12 bases remained unmatched. CDR1 and CDR2 from the germline V gene are MDHEN and SYDVKM. The CDR3 nucleotides read TGTGCCAGCAGTTTATCCTCATTTGGACAGGGGGCTGAGCAGCCCCAGCATTTT. Protein: CASSLSSFGQGAEQPQHF.

The chain joins TRBV27 to TRBJ2-3; 9 bases agree with TRBD1. The CDR3 loop spans 16 amino acids. CDR1 and CDR2 (germline): MNHEY, SMNVEV (reference sequence). V dropped 5 bases and J dropped 3; count of bases not matched to a gene: 9. DNA of the CDR3: TGTGCCAGCAGTCTCCTACCGGGACAGGGAACAGATACGCAGTATTTT. Protein product: CASSLLPGQGTDTQYF.

This clonotype has a handful of counts. The chain combines TRBV5-1 with TRBJ2-7, with 9 bases aligning to TRBD2. The junction had 4 bases not matched to a gene; V was cut back by 0 bases and J by 0 bases. Germline assignment: CDR1 SGHRS and CDR2 YFSETQ. The CDR3 is made up of 16 amino acids. The CDR3 protein is CASSLGTSAVSYEQYF. The CDR3 DNA follows: TGCGCCAGCAGCTTGGGGACTAGCGCAGTCTCCTACGAGCAGTACTTC.

This clonotype was detected ten times or more. The CDR3, as DNA: TGTGCCTGGAGTGCCGGGACTAGCGTCGAGCAGTACTTC. It specifies CAWSAGTSVEQYF. The chain carries TRBV30 and TRBJ2-7; 10 bases are shared with TRBD2. The CDR3 totals 13 residues. V shed 1 base, J shed 6 bases, and the junction held 3 bases outside the gene matches. The germline gives CDR1 GTSNPN, CDR2 SVGIG (reference sequence).

The CDR3 region is CASSGQGRTGELFF. In DNA, the CDR3 is TGTGCCAGCAGTGGCCAGGGGCGGACCGGGGAGCTGTTTTTT. V and J are TRBV2 and TRBJ2-2, with TRBD1 as a possible D gene (6 bases). The CDR3 is made up of 14 amino acids. V lost 4 bases and J lost 5, with 11 bases in between. Germline CDR1 and CDR2: SNHLY and FYNNEI.

The sample holds a few counts of this clonotype. This rearrangement joins TRBV5-1 to TRBJ2-1; the match to TRBD2 covers 10 bases. This CDR3 region has 16 residues. V dropped 4 bases and J dropped 1; count of bases not matched to a gene: 5. Germline CDR1 reads SGHRS; CDR2 reads YFSETQ. The CDR3 protein is CASSLVAGGSYNEQFF. The CDR3 nucleotides read TGCGCCAGCAGCCTAGTAGCGGGAGGTTCCTACAATGAGCAGTTCTTC.

The sample holds many counts of this clonotype. The chain is built from TRBV27 and TRBJ2-7; the match to TRBD2 covers 7 bases. This CDR3 is built from 16 residues. Unmatched junction bases numbered 7, after V lost 0 bases and J lost 2 bases. Germline values: CDR1 MNHEY, CDR2 SMNVEV (reference sequence). This CDR3 is CASSLSGGTTAYEQYF. The CDR3 coding sequence is TGTGCCAGCAGTTTATCGGGTGGGACTACCGCCTACGAGCAGTACTTC.

This clonotype was picked up many times. The V gene is TRBV6-1, the J gene TRBJ1-1; D is unclear. Trimming pared 2 bases from V and 3 bases from J, leaving 16 bases between. The CDR3 extends over 16 amino acids. Germline V gene data show CDR1 as MNHNS and CDR2 as SASEGT. The CDR3 spells CASSESTRRPDTEAFF. CDR3 sequence (DNA): TGTGCCAGCAGTGAATCGACCCGGAGGCCGGACACTGAAGCTTTCTTT.

About this clonotype: Since a much larger clone is just one base distant, this may be a read error. This chain uses TRBV7-2 with TRBJ2-7; 11 positions agree with TRBD2. The DNA end favors TRBJ2-1, so the J call may be wrong. Per the germline V gene, CDR1 is SGHTA and CDR2 is FQGNSA. The CDR3 extends over 16 amino acids. CDR3 sequence reads: CASSPLAGARSYEQFF. CDR3 bases: TGTGCCAGCAGCCCACTAGCGGGAGCACGATCCTACGAGCAGTTCTTC.

This clonotype was found many times. The J gene is TRBJ2-3, the V gene TRBV24-1; D unclear. V lost 0 bases and J lost 4, with 13 bases in between. The CDR3 sequence is 16 residues long. Germline V gives CDR1 KGHDR, CDR2 SFDVKD. In DNA, the CDR3 is TGTGCCACCAGTGATTTGCGGCCGGAGAAGTCAGATACGCAGTATTTT. Residues: CATSDLRPEKSDTQYF.

This clonotype was seen at least ten times. The chain links TRBV28 to TRBJ2-7, with TRBD1 identical over 9 bases. Unmatched junction bases numbered 7, after V lost 4 bases and J lost 0 bases. CDR1 is MDHEN and CDR2 is SYDVKM in the germline V gene. The CDR3 consists of 16 residues. CDR3 coding DNA: TGTGCCAGCAGTTGGTCCCGGGACAGGGCCTCCTACGAGCAGTACTTC. Protein: CASSWSRDRASYEQYF.

This clonotype was counted ten times or more. The chain recombines TRBV2 with TRBJ1-2; 7 bases fit TRBD1. The CDR3 has 14 residues. J was trimmed by 2 bases and V by 7 bases; bases with no gene match: 7. Germline-derived CDR1 and CDR2 are SNHLY and FYNNEI. As DNA, the CDR3 is TGTGCCAGCAACCCCTTGACAGGGAACTATGGCTACACCTTC. It is translated as CASNPLTGNYGYTF. The whole variable domain, remainder taken from reference TRBV2 and TRBJ1-2, is EPEVTQTPSHQVTQMGQEVILRCVPISNHLYFYWYRQILGQKVEFLVSFYNNEISEKSEIFDDQFSVERPDGSNFTLKIRSTKLEDSAMYFCASNPLTGNYGYTFGSGTRLTVV.

Ten or more counts support this clonotype. This chain connects TRBV6-5 to TRBJ2-7, with 10 bases that match TRBD2. Per germline, CDR1 MNHEY and CDR2 SVGAGI. The V gene end was trimmed by 0 bases and the J gene end by 0 bases; junction bases not matched to a gene: 5. The CDR3 totals 17 residues. The CDR3 DNA reads TGTGCCAGCAGTTACTCGTATGCTAGCGGGAGCTCCTACGAGCAGTACTTC. This sequence encodes CASSYSYASGSSYEQYF.

The chain is built from TRBV10-3 and TRBJ2-7; D might be TRBD2 (6 bases). The V gene's germline CDR1 is ENHRY and CDR2 SYGVKD. This CDR3 has 13 residues. V lost 8 bases and J 0 bases, leaving 11 bases between the germline ends. Here the CDR3 reads CAISAGISYEQYF. The CDR3 DNA sequence: TGTGCCATCTCGGCGGGAATCTCCTACGAGCAGTACTTC.

This clonotype was seen repeatedly, ten times or more. The rearrangement uses TRBV28 and TRBJ2-7; either TRBD1 or TRBD2 may fit D (5 bases each). The length of the CDR3 is 17 residues. Trimming took 2 bases from V and 1 from J, leaving 18 bases between them. Germline V gives CDR1 MDHEN, CDR2 SYDVKM. CDR3 sequence reads: CASSLPPWGTTSYEQYF. CDR3 nucleotides: TGTGCCAGCAGTTTACCACCTTGGGGGACCACTTCCTACGAGCAGTACTTC. Full variable domain (remainder filled in from reference TRBV28 and TRBJ2-7): DVKVTQSSRYLVKRTGEKVFLECVQDMDHENMFWYRQDPGLGLRLIYFSYDVKMKEKGDIPEGYSVSREKKERFSLILESASTNQTSMYLCASSLPPWGTTSYEQYFGPGTRLTVT.

In its sample, this clonotype was seen many times. This rearrangement joins TRBV7-2 to TRBJ2-7; no firm D call. V lost 1 base and J 5 bases, leaving 12 bases between the germline ends. The germline gives CDR1 SGHTA, CDR2 FQGNSA. The CDR3 length is 14 residues. The CDR3 region has the DNA TGTGCCAGCAGCTTAGGGACCGCCCCGGACGAGCAGTACTTC. Its protein is CASSLGTAPDEQYF.

There are a few counts of this clonotype. The V and J genes are TRBV20-1 and TRBJ2-1; D call uncertain. The germline V gene has CDR1 DFQATT and CDR2 SNEGSKA (reference sequence). This CDR3 contains 12 residues. V dropped 6 bases and J dropped 7 bases, with 13 bases sitting between them. CDR3 bases: TGCAGTGCGGGGTCGACCGCGAATGAGCAGTTCTTC. Its translation is CSAGSTANEQFF.